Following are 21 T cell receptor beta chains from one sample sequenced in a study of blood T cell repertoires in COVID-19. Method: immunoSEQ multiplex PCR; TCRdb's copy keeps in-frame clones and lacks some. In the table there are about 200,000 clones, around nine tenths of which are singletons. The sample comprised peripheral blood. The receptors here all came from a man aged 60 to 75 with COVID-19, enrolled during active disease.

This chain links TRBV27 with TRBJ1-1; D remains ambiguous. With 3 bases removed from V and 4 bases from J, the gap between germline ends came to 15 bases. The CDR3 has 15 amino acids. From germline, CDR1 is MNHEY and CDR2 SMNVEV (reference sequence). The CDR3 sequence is CASSFDRGSFTEAFF. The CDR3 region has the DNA TGTGCCAGCAGTTTTGACCGGGGATCCTTCACTGAAGCTTTCTTT.

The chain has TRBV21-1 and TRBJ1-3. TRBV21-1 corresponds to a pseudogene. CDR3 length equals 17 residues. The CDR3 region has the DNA TGTGCCAGCAGCAAACCGAGGAGGTCCCCCTCTGGAAACACCATATATTTT. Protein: CASSKPRRSPSGNTIYF.

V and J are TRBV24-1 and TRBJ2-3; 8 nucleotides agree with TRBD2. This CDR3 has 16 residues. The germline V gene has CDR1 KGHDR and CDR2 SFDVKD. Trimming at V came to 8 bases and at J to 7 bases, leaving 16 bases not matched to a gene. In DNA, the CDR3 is TGTGCCACCACCAGGATTGAGGGACTAGATAGAAATACGCAGTATTTT. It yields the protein CATTRIEGLDRNTQYF.

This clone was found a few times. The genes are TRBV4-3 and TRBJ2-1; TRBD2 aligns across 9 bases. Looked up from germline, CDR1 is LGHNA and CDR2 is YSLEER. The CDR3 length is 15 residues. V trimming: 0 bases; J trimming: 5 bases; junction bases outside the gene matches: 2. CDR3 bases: TGCGCCAGCAGCCAAGAGGGCGGGAGGGACAATGAGCAGTTCTTC. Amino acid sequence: CASSQEGGRDNEQFF.

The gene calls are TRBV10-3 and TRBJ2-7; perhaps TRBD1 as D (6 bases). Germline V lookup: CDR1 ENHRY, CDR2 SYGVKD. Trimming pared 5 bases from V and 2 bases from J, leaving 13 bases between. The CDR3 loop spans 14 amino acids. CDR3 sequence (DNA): TGTGCCATCAGTCTAGTCGACAGGCCCTACGAGCAGTACTTC. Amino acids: CAISLVDRPYEQYF.

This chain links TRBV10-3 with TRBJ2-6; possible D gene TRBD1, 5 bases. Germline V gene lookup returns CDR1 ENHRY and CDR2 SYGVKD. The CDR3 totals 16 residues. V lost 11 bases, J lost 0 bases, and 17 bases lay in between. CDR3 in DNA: TGTGCCCACCAAGGGGTGACAGCCTCTGGGGCCAACGTCCTGACTTTC. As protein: CAHQGVTASGANVLTF.

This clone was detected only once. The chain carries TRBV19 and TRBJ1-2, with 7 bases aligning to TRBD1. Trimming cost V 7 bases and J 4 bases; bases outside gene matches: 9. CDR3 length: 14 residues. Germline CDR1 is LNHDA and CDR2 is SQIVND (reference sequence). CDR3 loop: CASNGGTEIYGYTF. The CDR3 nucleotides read TGTGCCAGTAACGGCGGGACAGAGATCTATGGCTACACCTTC.

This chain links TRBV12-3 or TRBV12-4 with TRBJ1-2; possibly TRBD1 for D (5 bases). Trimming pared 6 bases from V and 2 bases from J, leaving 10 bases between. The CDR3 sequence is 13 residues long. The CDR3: CASSRRDNYGYTF. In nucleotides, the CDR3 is TGTGCCAGCAGCCGGAGGGACAACTATGGCTACACCTTC.

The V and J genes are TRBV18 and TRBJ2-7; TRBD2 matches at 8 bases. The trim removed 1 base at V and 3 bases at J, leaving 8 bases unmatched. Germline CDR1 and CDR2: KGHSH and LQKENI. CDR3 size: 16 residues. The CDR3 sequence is CASSPQESGGFYEQYF. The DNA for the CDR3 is TGTGCCAGCTCACCACAGGAAAGCGGGGGATTCTACGAGCAGTACTTC.

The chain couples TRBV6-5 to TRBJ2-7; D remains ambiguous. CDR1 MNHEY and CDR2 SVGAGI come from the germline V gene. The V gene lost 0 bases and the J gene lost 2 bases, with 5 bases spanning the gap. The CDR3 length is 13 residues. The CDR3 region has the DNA TGTGCCAGCAGTTACTCGCGGACCTACGAGCAGTACTTC. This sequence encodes CASSYSRTYEQYF.

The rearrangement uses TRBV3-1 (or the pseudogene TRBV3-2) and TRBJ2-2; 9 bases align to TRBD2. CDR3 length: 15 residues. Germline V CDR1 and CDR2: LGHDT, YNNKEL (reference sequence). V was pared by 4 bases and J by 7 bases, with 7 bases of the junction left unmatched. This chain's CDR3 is CASSLSSGNVGELFF. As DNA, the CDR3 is TGTGCCAGCAGCCTCTCTAGCGGGAACGTCGGGGAGCTGTTTTTT.

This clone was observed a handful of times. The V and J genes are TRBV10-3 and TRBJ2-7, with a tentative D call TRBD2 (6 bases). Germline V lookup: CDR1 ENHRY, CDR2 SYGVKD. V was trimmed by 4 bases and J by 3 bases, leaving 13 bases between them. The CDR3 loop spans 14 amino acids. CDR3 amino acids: CAISVSQGGYEQYF. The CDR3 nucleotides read TGTGCCATCAGTGTATCGCAGGGAGGCTACGAGCAGTACTTC.

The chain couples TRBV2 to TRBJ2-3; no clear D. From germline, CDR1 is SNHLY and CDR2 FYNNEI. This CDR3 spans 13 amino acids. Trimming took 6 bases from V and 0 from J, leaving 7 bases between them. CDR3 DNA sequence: TGTGCCAGCAGACGAGCGAGCACAGATACGCAGTATTTT. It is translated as CASRRASTDTQYF.

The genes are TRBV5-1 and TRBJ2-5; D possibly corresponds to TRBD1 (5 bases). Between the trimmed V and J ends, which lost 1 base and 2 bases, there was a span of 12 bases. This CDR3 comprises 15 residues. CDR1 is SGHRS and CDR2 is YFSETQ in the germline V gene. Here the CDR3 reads CASSLTPGIQETQYF. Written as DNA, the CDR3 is TGCGCCAGCAGCTTGACCCCAGGGATACAAGAGACCCAGTACTTC.

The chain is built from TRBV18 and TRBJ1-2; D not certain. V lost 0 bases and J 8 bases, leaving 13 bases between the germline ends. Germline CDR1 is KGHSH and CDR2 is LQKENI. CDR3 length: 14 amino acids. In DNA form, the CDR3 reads TGTGCCAGCTCACCACCGACTACTCTCGGCGGCTACACCTTC. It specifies CASSPPTTLGGYTF.

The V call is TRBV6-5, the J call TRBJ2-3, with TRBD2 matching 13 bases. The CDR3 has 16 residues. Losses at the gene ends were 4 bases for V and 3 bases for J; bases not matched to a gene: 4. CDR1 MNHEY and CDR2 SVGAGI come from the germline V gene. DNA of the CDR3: TGTGCCAGCAGTTCAAGACTAGCGGGGGGAACAGATACGCAGTATTTT. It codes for CASSSRLAGGTDTQYF.

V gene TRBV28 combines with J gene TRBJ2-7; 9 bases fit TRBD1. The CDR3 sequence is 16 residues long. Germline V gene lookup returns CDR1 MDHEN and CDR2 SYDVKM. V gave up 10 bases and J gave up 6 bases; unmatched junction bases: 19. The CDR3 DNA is TGTGCCACCCGACAGGGGGGGCCTAAGGGGATACGCGAGCAGTACTTC. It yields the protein CATRQGGPKGIREQYF.

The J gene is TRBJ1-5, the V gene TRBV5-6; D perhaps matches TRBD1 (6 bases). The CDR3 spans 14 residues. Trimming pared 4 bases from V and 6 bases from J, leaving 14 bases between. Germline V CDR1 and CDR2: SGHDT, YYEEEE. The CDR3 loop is CASSTTGLSQPQHF. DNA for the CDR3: TGTGCCAGCAGCACGACAGGACTCTCTCAGCCCCAGCATTTT.

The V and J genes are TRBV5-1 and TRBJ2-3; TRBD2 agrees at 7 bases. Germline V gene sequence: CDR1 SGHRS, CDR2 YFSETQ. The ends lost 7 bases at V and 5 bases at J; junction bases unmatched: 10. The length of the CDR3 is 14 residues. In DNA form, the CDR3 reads TGCGCCAGCGCGACGGGGGGTACCTTAGATACGCAGTATTTT. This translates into CASATGGTLDTQYF.

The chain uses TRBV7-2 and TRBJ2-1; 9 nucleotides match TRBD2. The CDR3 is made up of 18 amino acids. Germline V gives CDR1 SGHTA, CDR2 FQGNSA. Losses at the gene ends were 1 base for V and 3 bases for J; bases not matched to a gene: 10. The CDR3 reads CASSLGGGGSRNYNEQFF. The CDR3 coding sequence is TGTGCCAGCAGCTTAGGCGGGGGGGGTTCGCGAAACTACAATGAGCAGTTCTTC.

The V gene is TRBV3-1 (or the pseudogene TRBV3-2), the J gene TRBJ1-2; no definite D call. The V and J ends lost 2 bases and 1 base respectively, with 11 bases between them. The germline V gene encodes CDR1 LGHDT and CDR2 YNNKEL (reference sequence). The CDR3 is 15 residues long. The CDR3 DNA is TGTGCCAGCAGCCAAACCTACTCGAATAACTATGGCTACACCTTC. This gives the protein CASSQTYSNNYGYTF.